This TCR beta chain was recovered during a study of blood T cell repertoires in COVID-19. Some clones are missing from TCRdb's copy, which holds only in-frame ones; the method was immunoSEQ multiplex PCR. This sample yields about 480,000 clones, of which approximately 88% are seen a single time; roughly 7.3% belongs to the top ten. The V end was cut by 8 bases, the J end by 0 bases, with 13 bases between. The germline gives CDR1 MDHEN, CDR2 SYDVKM. This CDR3 is 15 amino acids long. The TCR originated in a woman aged 45-65 years with COVID-19, enrolled during active disease. The sample comprised peripheral blood. The genes are TRBV28 and TRBJ1-4; D uncertain. CDR3 in DNA: TGTGCCAGCCTAGAGGATGGCTCAACTAATGAAAAACTGTTTTTT. The encoded protein is CASLEDGSTNEKLFF.